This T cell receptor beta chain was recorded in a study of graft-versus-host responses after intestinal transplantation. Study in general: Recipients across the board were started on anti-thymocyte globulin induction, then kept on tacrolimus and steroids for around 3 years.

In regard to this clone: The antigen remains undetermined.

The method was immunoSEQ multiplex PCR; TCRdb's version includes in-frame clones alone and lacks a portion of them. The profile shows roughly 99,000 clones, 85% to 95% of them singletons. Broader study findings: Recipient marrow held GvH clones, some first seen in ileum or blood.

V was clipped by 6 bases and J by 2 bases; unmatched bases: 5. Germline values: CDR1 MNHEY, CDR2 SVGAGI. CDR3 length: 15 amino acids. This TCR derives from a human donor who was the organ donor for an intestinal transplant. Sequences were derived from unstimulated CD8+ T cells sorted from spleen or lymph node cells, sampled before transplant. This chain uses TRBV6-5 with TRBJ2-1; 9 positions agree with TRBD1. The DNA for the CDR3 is TGTGCCAGCAGATCCGGGACAGGGACCTACAATGAGCAGTTCTTC. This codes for CASRSGTGTYNEQFF.